This is a list of T cell receptor beta chains from one sample in a study of T-cell memory formation after mild COVID-19. TCRdb called the 5' RACE reads again in MiXCR, with one record for every CDR3 protein. The top ten hold about 8.4% of the sample, which has 500,000 to 650,000 distinct CDR3 sequences, 20% to 25% seen once. The sample was PBMCs or a T cell subset sorted from them (not recorded which). These receptors all come from an adult woman who had mild COVID-19 (a few samples of this study predate the infection). Cell type and time point are not known. CDR3s include the opening cysteine and the closing phenylalanine or tryptophan. Fields, in order: D gene, clone size, V gene, J gene, CDR3 protein, CDR3 DNA. A D gene is named only where the DNA matches it firmly. Size values are once, few and many counts, or a class for expanded clones, and some rows have none.

.,few,TRBV30,TRBJ2-7,CAWSAKGKLDEQYF,TGTGCCTGGAGCGCGAAGGGAAAGTTGGACGAGCAGTACTTC
TRBD1,.,TRBV7-9,TRBJ1-1,CASSSTGKDTEAFF,TGTGCCAGCAGCTCGACAGGGAAGGACACTGAAGCTTTCTTT
.,few,TRBV30,TRBJ1-1,CAWSVTGPSEAFF,TGTGCCTGGAGTGTTACCGGGCCCAGTGAAGCTTTCTTT
.,many,TRBV29-1,TRBJ2-2,CSYTRGDTGELFF,TGCAGCTATACCAGGGGCGACACCGGGGAGCTGTTTTTT
.,.,TRBV18,TRBJ1-4,CASSPPRSTNEKLFF,TGTGCCAGCTCACCACCTCGATCAACTAATGAAAAACTGTTTTTT
TRBD1,.,TRBV12-3/TRBV12-4,TRBJ2-1,CASSLATGVFYNEQFF,TGTGCCAGCAGTTTAGCGACAGGGGTCTTTTACAATGAGCAGTTCTTC
.,few,TRBV10-3,TRBJ2-5,CAILGGSYQETQYF,TGTGCCATCCTCGGAGGGTCTTACCAAGAGACCCAGTACTTC
.,.,TRBV4-2,TRBJ2-3,CASSAKGGGTDTQYF,TGTGCCAGCAGCGCCAAGGGGGGGGGCACAGATACGCAGTATTTT
.,few,TRBV9,TRBJ1-1,CASSVGVVTEAFF,TGTGCCAGCAGCGTAGGGGTGGTCACTGAAGCTTTCTTT
.,.,TRBV2,TRBJ2-3,CASTDWADTQYF,TGTGCCAGCACCGATTGGGCAGATACGCAGTATTTT